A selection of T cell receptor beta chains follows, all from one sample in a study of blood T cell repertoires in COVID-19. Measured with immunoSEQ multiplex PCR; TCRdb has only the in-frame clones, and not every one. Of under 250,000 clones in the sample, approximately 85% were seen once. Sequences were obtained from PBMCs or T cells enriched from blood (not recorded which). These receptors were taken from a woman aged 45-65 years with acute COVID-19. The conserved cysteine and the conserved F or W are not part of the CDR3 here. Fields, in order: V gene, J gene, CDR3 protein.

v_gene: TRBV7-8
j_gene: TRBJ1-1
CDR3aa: ASSATENTEAF

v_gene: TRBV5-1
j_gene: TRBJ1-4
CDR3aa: ASSSSGANEKLF

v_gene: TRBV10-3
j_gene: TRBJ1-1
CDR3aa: AIRDRGDTEAF

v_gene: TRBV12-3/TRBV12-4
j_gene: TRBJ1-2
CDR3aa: ASGPGGGYGYT

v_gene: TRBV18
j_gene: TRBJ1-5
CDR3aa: ASSPDRGRIQPQH

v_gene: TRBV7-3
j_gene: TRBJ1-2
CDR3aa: ASSLTWADGYT

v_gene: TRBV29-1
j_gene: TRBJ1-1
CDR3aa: SGQVMNTEAF

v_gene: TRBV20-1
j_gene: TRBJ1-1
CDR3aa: SASPRGTMDTEAF

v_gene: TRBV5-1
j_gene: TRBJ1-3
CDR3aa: ASSLAGTGNTIY

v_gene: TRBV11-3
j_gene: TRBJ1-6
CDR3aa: ASSSTGASPLH

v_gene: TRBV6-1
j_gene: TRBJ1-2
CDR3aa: ASSEAAISETNYGYT

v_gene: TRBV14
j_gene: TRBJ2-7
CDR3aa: ASSQQGGVYEQY

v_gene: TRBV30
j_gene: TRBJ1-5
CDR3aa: AWSTRQGFYQPQH

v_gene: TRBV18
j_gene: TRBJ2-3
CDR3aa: ASSPLPGLAGGSENEDTQY

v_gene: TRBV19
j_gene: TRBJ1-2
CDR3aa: ASSPRQGYGYT

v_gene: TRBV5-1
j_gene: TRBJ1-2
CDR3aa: ASSTPDRFEYGYT

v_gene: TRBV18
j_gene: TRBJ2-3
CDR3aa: ASSPQLALSSPDTQY

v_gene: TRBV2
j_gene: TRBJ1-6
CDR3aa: ASTTRQGQGYNSPLH

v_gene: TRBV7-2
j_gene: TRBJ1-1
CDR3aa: ASSLGGATGTEAF

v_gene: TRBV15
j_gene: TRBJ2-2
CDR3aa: ATSTPTGFANTGELF

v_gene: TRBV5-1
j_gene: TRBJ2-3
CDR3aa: ASSVDRTVTDTQY

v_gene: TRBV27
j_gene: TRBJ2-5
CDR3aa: ASSRSWTGQETQY

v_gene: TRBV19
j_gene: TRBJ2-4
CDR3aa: ASSARGPVDLAKNIQY

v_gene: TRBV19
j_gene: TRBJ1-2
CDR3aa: ASSAQRGNYGYT

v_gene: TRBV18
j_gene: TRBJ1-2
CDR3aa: ASSRYEVANYGYT

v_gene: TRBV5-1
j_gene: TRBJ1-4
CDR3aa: ASSPGTGPNEKLF

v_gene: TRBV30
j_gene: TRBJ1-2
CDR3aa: AWNRRMTSGSYGYT

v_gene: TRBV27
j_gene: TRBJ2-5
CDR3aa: ASSLYNGQGGRETQY

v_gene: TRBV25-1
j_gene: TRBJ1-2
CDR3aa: ASSDSGTPRSGLGYT